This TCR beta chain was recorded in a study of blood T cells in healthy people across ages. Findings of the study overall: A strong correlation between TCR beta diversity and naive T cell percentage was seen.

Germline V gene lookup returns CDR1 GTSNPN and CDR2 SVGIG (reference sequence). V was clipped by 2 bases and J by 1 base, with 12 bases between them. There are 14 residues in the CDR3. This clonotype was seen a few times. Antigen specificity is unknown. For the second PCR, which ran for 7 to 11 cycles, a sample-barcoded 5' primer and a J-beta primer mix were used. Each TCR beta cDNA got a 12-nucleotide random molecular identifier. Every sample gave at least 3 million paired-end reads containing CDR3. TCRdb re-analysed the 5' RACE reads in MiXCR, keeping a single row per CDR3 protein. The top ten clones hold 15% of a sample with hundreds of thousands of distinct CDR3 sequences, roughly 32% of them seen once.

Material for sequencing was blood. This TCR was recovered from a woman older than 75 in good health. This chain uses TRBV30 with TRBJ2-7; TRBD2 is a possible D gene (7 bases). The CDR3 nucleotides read TGTGCCTGGAGTTGGGAGGGGGTTTCCTACGAGCAGTACTTC. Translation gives CAWSWEGVSYEQYF.